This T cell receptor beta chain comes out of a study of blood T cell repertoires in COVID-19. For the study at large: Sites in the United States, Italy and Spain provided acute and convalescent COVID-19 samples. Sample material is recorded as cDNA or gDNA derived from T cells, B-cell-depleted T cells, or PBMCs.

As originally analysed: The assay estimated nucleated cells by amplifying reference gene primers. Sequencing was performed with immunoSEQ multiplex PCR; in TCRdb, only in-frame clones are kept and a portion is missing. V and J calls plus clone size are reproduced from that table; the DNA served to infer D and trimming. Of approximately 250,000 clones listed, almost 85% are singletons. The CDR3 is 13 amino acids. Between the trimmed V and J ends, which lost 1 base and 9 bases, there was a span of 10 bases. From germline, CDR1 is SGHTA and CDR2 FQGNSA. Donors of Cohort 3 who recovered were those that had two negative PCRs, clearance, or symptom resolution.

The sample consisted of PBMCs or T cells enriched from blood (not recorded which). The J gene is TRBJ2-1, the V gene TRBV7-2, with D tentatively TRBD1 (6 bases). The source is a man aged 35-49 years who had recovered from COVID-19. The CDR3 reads CASSLGGRTEQFF. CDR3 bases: TGTGCCAGCAGCTTAGGGGGGCGGACTGAGCAGTTCTTC. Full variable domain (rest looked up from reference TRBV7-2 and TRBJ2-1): GAGVSQSPSNKVTEKGKDVELRCDPISGHTALYWYRQSLGQGLEFLIYFQGNSAPDKSGLPSDRFSAERTGGSVSTLTIQRTQQEDSAVYLCASSLGGRTEQFFGPGTRLTVL.